Detailed here is one T cell receptor beta chain. Its specificity is not known. This entry comes from a study of T cells in Graves' hyperthyroidism and ophthalmopathy. Whole-study results and caveats: Most clonotypes that expanded in the thyroid above 0.001 also showed up in blood. The model predicted ophthalmopathy a median approximately seven months before onset.

Any patient presenting with uncontrolled infection, other autoimmune disease, pregnancy or lactation was left out. Clinical symptoms, serum thyroxine, TRAb, thyroid ultrasound and orbital computed tomography informed diagnoses. Template material for amplifying TCR beta CDR3 regions consisted of RNA transcripts. First-round RT-PCR targeting the TCR CDR3 was performed with the HTBI primer set. TCRdb reanalysed the multiplex PCR reads using MiXCR and keeps one entry per CDR3 protein. In the table there are roughly 560,000 distinct CDR3 sequences, roughly 14% of which are singletons. The receptor comes from a woman between 40 and 55 years old with Graves' ophthalmopathy. Sequenced input: blood.

This chain's CDR3 is CASSQAKGGVNTEAFF. The CDR3 DNA follows: TGTGCCAGCAGCCAAGCGAAGGGGGGGGTGAACACTGAAGCTTTCTTT. V gene TRBV3-1 combines with J gene TRBJ1-1; D possibly corresponds to TRBD1 (6 bases). The CDR3 consists of 16 residues. Germline V gene data show CDR1 as LGHDT and CDR2 as YNNKEL (reference sequence). Trimming cost V 1 base and J 0 bases, with 12 bases left between them.